Presented here are 18 T cell receptor beta chains from one specimen sequenced in a study of siplizumab effects on memory and regulatory T cells. No antigen has been identified for these receptors. Sequenced by immunoSEQ multiplex PCR; TCRdb stores in-frame clones only, minus some. The profile shows under 20,000 clones, approximately 46% of them singletons. Cells of the mixed lymphocyte reaction were cocultured at 37 degrees C for five to seven days. Sequences were obtained from CFSE-low (dividing) CD4+ T cells sorted from an allogeneic mixed lymphocyte reaction. The receptors were sampled from a human donor in good health; the cells came from an allogeneic mixed lymphocyte reaction.

V and J are TRBV9 and TRBJ1-2; D uncertain. In germline, CDR1 is SGDLS, CDR2 YYNGEE. This CDR3 contains 16 residues. The V end was cut by 0 bases, the J end by 4 bases, with 16 bases between. As DNA, the CDR3 is TGTGCCAGCAGCGTAGTGGGGTGGGCCGGGAGCTATGGCTACACCTTC. It encodes CASSVVGWAGSYGYTF.

The chain joins TRBV7-6 to TRBJ1-5; D is undetermined. Germline CDR1 is SGHVS and CDR2 is FNYEAQ. Trimming cost V 2 bases and J 7 bases, with 9 bases left between them. This CDR3 is 13 amino acids long. DNA of the CDR3: TGTGCCAGCAGCTTATCCTCCGGGCAGCCCCAGCATTTT. Protein: CASSLSSGQPQHF.

This chain uses TRBV18 with TRBJ2-2; no firm D call. Trimming took off 3 bases at V and 4 bases at J, with 3 bases between the two ends. CDR1 and CDR2 from the germline V gene are KGHSH and LQKENI. The CDR3 has 12 residues. Here the CDR3 reads CASSPGTGELFF. The CDR3 DNA reads as TGTGCCAGCTCACCGGGCACCGGGGAGCTGTTTTTT.

By share, this clone counts as medium-sized (0.01 to 0.1%). Other DNA sequences in this specimen translate into the identical CDR3. The V call is TRBV18, the J call TRBJ1-2; D unresolved. V gave up 2 bases and J gave up 3 bases, with 7 bases separating them. CDR1 is KGHSH, CDR2 LQKENI, per germline. There are 13 residues in the CDR3. DNA for the CDR3: TGTGCCAGCTCACCATCCCAGGACTATGGCTACACCTTC. Protein sequence: CASSPSQDYGYTF.

The chain employs TRBV10-3 and TRBJ1-2; 10 bases line up with TRBD1. The germline CDR1 and CDR2 sequences are ENHRY and SYGVKD. The CDR3 totals 14 residues. V lost 6 bases and J lost 0; bases outside the gene matches: 1. CDR3 sequence (DNA): TGTGCCATCAGCGGGACAGGGGCTAACTATGGCTACACCTTC. This encodes CAISGTGANYGYTF.

This clone turned up a few times. The chain employs TRBV9 and TRBJ1-3, with 7 bases lining up with TRBD1. The CDR3 sequence is 16 residues long. Germline V gives CDR1 SGDLS, CDR2 YYNGEE. Trimming removed 0 bases from V and 2 bases from J; junction bases left unmatched: 5. CDR3 sequence (DNA): TGTGCCAGCAGCGTAGGGACAGGTGGAGCTGGAAACACCATATATTTT. Residues: CASSVGTGGAGNTIYF.

The CDR3 loop reads CASSYGLAGVYEQYF. In DNA, the CDR3 is TGTGCCAGCAGCTACGGACTAGCGGGCGTCTACGAGCAGTACTTC. The V and J genes are TRBV7-2 and TRBJ2-7; 11 nucleotides align to TRBD2. The CDR3 is 15 amino acids. The V and J ends lost 4 bases and 3 bases, in that order; junction bases with no gene match: 5. The germline gives CDR1 SGHTA, CDR2 FQGNSA.

V gene TRBV18 combines with J gene TRBJ1-1; D uncertain. V was cut by 5 bases and J by 1 base, with 5 bases left in between. Germline V CDR1 and CDR2: KGHSH, LQKENI. The CDR3 is 12 residues long. CDR3 sequence: CASSSRNTEAFF. For the CDR3, the DNA is TGTGCCAGCTCATCTCGGAACACTGAAGCTTTCTTT.

The chain is built from TRBV2 and TRBJ2-7; D ambiguous. The V gene lost 6 bases and the J gene lost 5 bases, with 11 bases spanning the gap. CDR1 and CDR2 (germline): SNHLY, FYNNEI. The CDR3 has 12 amino acids. The CDR3 spells CASSYTRNEQYF. CDR3 nucleotide sequence: TGTGCCAGCAGCTACACCAGAAACGAGCAGTACTTC. Drawing the rest from reference TRBV2 and TRBJ2-7, the complete variable domain is EPEVTQTPSHQVTQMGQEVILRCVPISNHLYFYWYRQILGQKVEFLVSFYNNEISEKSEIFDDQFSVERPDGSNFTLKIRSTKLEDSAMYFCASSYTRNEQYFGPGTRLTVT.

This clone is judged medium-sized. The chain carries TRBV10-1 and TRBJ1-4; D call uncertain. The CDR3 has 14 residues. Germline CDR1 and CDR2: WNHNN and SYGVQD (reference sequence). V was trimmed by 8 bases and J by 7 bases, leaving 17 bases between them. The CDR3 coding sequence is TGCGCCAGCTCACAAATAGCGTGGGGTGAAAAACTGTTTTTT. Translated: CASSQIAWGEKLFF.

This clone has only a few counts. The genes are TRBV4-2 and TRBJ1-6; D gene uncertain. Germline assignment: CDR1 LGHNA and CDR2 YNFKEQ. This CDR3 has 13 amino acids. The V gene lost 0 bases and the J gene lost 10 bases, with 7 bases spanning the gap. CDR3 nucleotide sequence: TGTGCCAGCAGCCAAGATGCGGAATCACCCCTCCACTTT. Encoded protein: CASSQDAESPLHF.

In this sample, this clone turned up a few times. The CDR3: CASSYDRGKEKLFF. In DNA, the CDR3 is TGTGCCAGCAGTTACGACAGGGGGAAAGAAAAACTGTTTTTT. The V gene is TRBV6-5, the J gene TRBJ1-4; 9 bases are shared with TRBD1. The ends lost 2 bases at V and 8 bases at J; junction bases unmatched: 3. CDR3 length: 14 amino acids. The germline V gene has CDR1 MNHEY and CDR2 SVGAGI.

This clone turned up a few times. The chain carries TRBV28 and TRBJ2-2; the match to TRBD2 covers 9 bases. The germline V gene encodes CDR1 MDHEN and CDR2 SYDVKM. J gave up 6 bases and V 2 bases, and 4 bases lay outside the gene matches. The CDR3 runs 15 residues. CDR3 sequence: CASSLAGGMSGELFF. CDR3 in DNA: TGTGCCAGCAGTTTAGCGGGGGGGATGTCCGGGGAGCTGTTTTTT. The full variable domain, completed using reference TRBV28 and TRBJ2-2, is DVKVTQSSRYLVKRTGEKVFLECVQDMDHENMFWYRQDPGLGLRLIYFSYDVKMKEKGDIPEGYSVSREKKERFSLILESASTNQTSMYLCASSLAGGMSGELFFGEGSRLTVL.

This chain uses TRBV12-1 with TRBJ2-1; TRBD2 is taken as the D call from the table, unchecked against the DNA. TRBV12-1 counts as a pseudogene. The CDR3 covers 15 residues. Here the CDR3 reads CASSPGTSGYNEQFF. Here the CDR3 DNA reads TGTGCCAGCAGCCCCGGGACTAGCGGGTACAATGAGCAGTTCTTC.

The chain combines TRBV29-1 with TRBJ2-5; no definite D call. This CDR3 spans 14 amino acids. Germline V CDR1 and CDR2: SQVTM, ANQGSEA. V lost 3 bases and J lost 4, with 15 bases in between. This CDR3 reads CSVEKGNSRETQYF. CDR3 nucleotides: TGCAGCGTTGAGAAGGGCAATTCGCGAGAGACCCAGTACTTC.

The J gene is TRBJ2-3, the V gene TRBV5-4; the D is unclear. V lost 1 base to trimming and J lost 4 bases, with 7 bases between them. Looked up from germline, CDR1 is SGHNT and CDR2 is YYREEE (reference sequence). This CDR3 spans 13 amino acids. The CDR3 DNA follows: TGTGCCAGCAGCTTGTACGGCGCAGATACGCAGTATTTT. Its translation is CASSLYGADTQYF.

The chain carries TRBV7-9 and TRBJ2-5; 9 nucleotides agree with TRBD2. J gave up 3 bases and V 1 base, and 3 bases lay outside the gene matches. The CDR3 is made up of 15 amino acids. Germline loops: CDR1 SEHNR, CDR2 FQNEAQ (reference sequence). CDR3 sequence reads: CASSLVASGKETQYF. The DNA for the CDR3 is TGTGCCAGCAGCTTAGTGGCTAGCGGGAAAGAGACCCAGTACTTC.

The chain couples TRBV5-1 to TRBJ2-7, with 7 positions matching TRBD1. V dropped 5 bases and J dropped 0; count of bases not matched to a gene: 8. The CDR3 consists of 15 residues. Germline CDR1 reads SGHRS; CDR2 reads YFSETQ. The CDR3 here is CASRPPDRPSYEQYF. The CDR3 DNA reads as TGCGCCAGCAGACCTCCGGACAGGCCCTCCTACGAGCAGTACTTC.